This T cell receptor (beta chain) was retrieved from a study of patients and donors after allogeneic stem cell transplantation. TCRdb itself ran the RT-PCR reads through MiXCR, one entry per CDR3 protein. The sample contains 800,000 to 1,000,000 distinct CDR3 sequences, over 15% of which appear only once. This clonotype has a handful of counts. The CDR3 runs to 16 residues. Germline assignment: CDR1 SGHDT and CDR2 YYEEEE. Trimming stripped 2 bases from V and 5 bases from J, with 17 bases between. The source is a human donor who was either an allogeneic HSCT recipient or a stem cell or donor lymphocyte infusion donor (not recorded which). It is not recorded whose cells these are; they may come from a transplant donor. What was sequenced was blood, either unsorted or a sorted T cell fraction (not recorded which). The rearrangement joins TRBV5-6 to TRBJ2-1, with D perhaps TRBD2 (7 bases). CDR3 region: CASSLRAGRGHNEQFF. The CDR3 DNA reads TGTGCCAGCAGCTTAAGGGCGGGGCGGGGGCACAATGAGCAGTTCTTC. Filled out from reference TRBV5-6 and TRBJ2-1, the complete variable domain reads DAGVTQSPTHLIKTRGQQVTLRCSPKSGHDTVSWYQQALGQGPQFIFQYYEEEERQRGNFPDRFSGHQFPNYSSELNVNALLLGDSALYLCASSLRAGRGHNEQFFGPGTRLTVL.